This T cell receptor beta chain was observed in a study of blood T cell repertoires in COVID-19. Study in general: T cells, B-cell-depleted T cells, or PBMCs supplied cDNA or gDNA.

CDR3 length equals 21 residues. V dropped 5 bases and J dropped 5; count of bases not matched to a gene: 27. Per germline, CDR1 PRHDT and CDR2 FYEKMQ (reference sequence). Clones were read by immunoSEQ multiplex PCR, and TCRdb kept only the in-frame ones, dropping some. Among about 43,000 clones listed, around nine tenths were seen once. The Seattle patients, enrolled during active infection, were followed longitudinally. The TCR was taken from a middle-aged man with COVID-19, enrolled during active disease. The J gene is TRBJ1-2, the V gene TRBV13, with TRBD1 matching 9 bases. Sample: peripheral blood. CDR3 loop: CASSPQHTTRDREGGGYGYTF. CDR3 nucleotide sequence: TGTGCCAGCAGCCCACAACATACGACCCGGGACAGGGAGGGTGGCGGGTATGGCTACACCTTC.